The rows below give T cell receptor beta chains drawn from one sample of a study of T cells in localized non-small cell lung cancer. Assay used: immunoSEQ multiplex PCR; TCRdb lists only in-frame clones, some missing. The data show about 3,100 clones, approximately 17% seen once. This specimen was lung tumor tissue, taken before any cancer treatment. These receptors all come from a man aged 40 to 70 with stage I squamous cell lung carcinoma. CDR3s include the opening cysteine and the closing phenylalanine or tryptophan.

j_gene | v_gene | CDR3aa
TRBJ1-2 | TRBV11-3 | CASSLVGGSYGYTF
TRBJ1-5 | TRBV27 | CASSLNGNQPQHF
TRBJ2-3 | TRBV5-1 | CASSPLAGGPTDTQYF
TRBJ2-2 | TRBV4-1 | CASSQGDLNTGELFF
TRBJ1-1 | TRBV14 | CASSQSPRVPAFF
TRBJ2-7 | TRBV14 | CASSQGYGGSYEQYF
TRBJ2-5 | TRBV11-3 | CASSFGTDRQETQYF
TRBJ1-5 | TRBV19 | CATNPTGGFQQPQHF
TRBJ2-3 | TRBV6-8 | CASSSIRPGLAGGEGTQYF
TRBJ2-3 | TRBV29-1 | CSGFGWGARGTDTQYF
TRBJ2-5 | TRBV30 | CAGNLGSGETQYF
TRBJ2-7 | TRBV6-8 | CATSAGPGEQYF
TRBJ1-4 | TRBV6-8 | CASSFHRDAGGKLFF
TRBJ1-5 | TRBV6-8 | CASSSGQFDQPQHF
TRBJ2-7 | TRBV11-3 | CASSPSGGAYEQYF
TRBJ1-2 | TRBV6-8 | CAISIGGKDGYTF
TRBJ2-1 | TRBV5-1 | CASSLGIASNEQFF
TRBJ2-2 | TRBV11-3 | CASSLGTSGLTGELFF
TRBJ2-7 | TRBV11-3 | CASSTGRIPDYEQYF
TRBJ1-2 | TRBV7-8 | CASTPTFNYGYTF
TRBJ1-4 | TRBV11-3 | CASSAQGIATNEKLFF
TRBJ2-7 | TRBV11-3 | CASSLSGRYYEQYF
TRBJ2-7 | TRBV6-8 | CASSYPQGNEQYF
TRBJ1-4 | TRBV6-8 | CASSYRATGEEKLFF
TRBJ1-4 | TRBV6-8 | CASSYRDRVDEKLFF
TRBJ1-6 | TRBV28 | CASSYRFKGNSSPLHF
TRBJ2-3 | TRBV7-1 | CASSLAHRDTQYF
TRBJ2-1 | TRBV5-1 | CASSLAGSSYNEQFF
TRBJ2-3 | TRBV6-8 | CASARVEVRDTQYF
TRBJ2-5 | TRBV10-3 | CASGRFEGTQYF